These T cell receptor beta chains were read from a single sample in a study of T cell changes during pregnancy in multiple sclerosis. The table came from immunoSEQ multiplex PCR; TCRdb's copy has only in-frame clones and leaves some out. This table has about 83,000 clones, about 95% appearing once. This specimen consisted of peripheral blood, obtained in the second trimester of pregnancy. The receptors here all came from a female donor with multiple sclerosis, enrolled in a pregnancy study. The CDR3 runs from the conserved cysteine through the conserved F or W. A D gene is named only where the DNA matches it firmly. The size of a clone is reported for some rows only, either as once, few or many, or as a class for expanded clones.

size: -; V: TRBV15; J: TRBJ2-7; D: -; DNA: TGTGCCACCAGCAGAGATGCTTGGGGGGTCGAGCAGTACTTC; CDR3: CATSRDAWGVEQYF
size: -; V: TRBV4-2; J: TRBJ1-4; D: TRBD1; DNA: TGTGCCAGCAGCCAGGAATTGGGACAGGTCGGTGAAAAACTGTTTTTT; CDR3: CASSQELGQVGEKLFF
size: -; V: TRBV29-1; J: TRBJ2-2; D: -; DNA: TGCAGCGTAAGACATACGAACACCGGGGAGCTGTTTTTT; CDR3: CSVRHTNTGELFF
size: -; V: TRBV6-5; J: TRBJ2-1; D: TRBD1; DNA: TGTGCCAGCAGCGGAGACAGGGGAAATGAGCAGTTCTTC; CDR3: CASSGDRGNEQFF
size: -; V: TRBV7-6; J: TRBJ2-5; D: TRBD2; DNA: TGTGCCAGCAGGCCCGGGACTAGCAGGGAGACCCAGTACTTC; CDR3: CASRPGTSRETQYF
size: -; V: TRBV27; J: TRBJ1-1; D: -; DNA: TGTGCCAGCAGCGGTTACGTCACCCGGGCTGAAGCTTTCTTT; CDR3: CASSGYVTRAEAFF
size: -; V: TRBV27; J: TRBJ1-2; D: TRBD1; DNA: TGTGCCAGCAGTTTCCTACAGCCGAGACAGGGGAAAGATGGCTACACCTTC; CDR3: CASSFLQPRQGKDGYTF
size: -; V: TRBV4-2; J: TRBJ2-2; D: TRBD2; DNA: TGTGCCAGCAGCCCGCGGACTAGAGGATTTAAGAACACCGGGGAGCTGTTTTTT; CDR3: CASSPRTRGFKNTGELFF
size: -; V: TRBV14; J: TRBJ2-7; D: -; DNA: TGTGCCAGCAGCTATATGGACAGCTTCTACGAGCAGTACTTC; CDR3: CASSYMDSFYEQYF
size: -; V: TRBV27; J: TRBJ1-5; D: -; DNA: TGTGCCAGCAGTCCGCGGGGGAGGGCCAGTCAGCCCCAGCATTTT; CDR3: CASSPRGRASQPQHF
size: -; V: TRBV10-2; J: TRBJ2-2; D: -; DNA: TGCGCCAGCCCCTCGGAGGGAAGCACCGGGGAGCTGTTTTTT; CDR3: CASPSEGSTGELFF
size: -; V: TRBV7-2; J: TRBJ2-1; D: -; DNA: TGTGCCAGCAGCTTCCTCAATGAGCAGTTCTTC; CDR3: CASSFLNEQFF
size: -; V: TRBV19; J: TRBJ2-7; D: -; DNA: TGTGCCAGCGGAATTTCTGGAGGTTACGAGCAGTACTTC; CDR3: CASGISGGYEQYF
size: -; V: TRBV4-1; J: TRBJ1-1; D: -; DNA: TGCGCCAGCAGCCAAGAGGGACTCCCGAGGGCTTTCTTT; CDR3: CASSQEGLPRAFF
size: -; V: TRBV7-3; J: TRBJ1-1; D: -; DNA: TGTGCCAGCAGCAAAGCCGGGAGCACCTTTGAAGCTTTCTTT; CDR3: CASSKAGSTFEAFF
size: -; V: TRBV27; J: TRBJ2-4; D: -; DNA: TGTGCCAGCAGTTTAGGGGGCACGGCCAAAAACATTCAGTACTTC; CDR3: CASSLGGTAKNIQYF
size: -; V: TRBV27; J: TRBJ2-1; D: TRBD1; DNA: TGTGCCAGCAGTTTAACGGGACAGGGTCAGTTCTTC; CDR3: CASSLTGQGQFF
size: once; V: TRBV5-1; J: TRBJ2-2; D: -; DNA: TGCGCCAGCAGCTTGGCCGGCGGGCCCGGGGAGCTGTTTTTT; CDR3: CASSLAGGPGELFF
size: -; V: TRBV28; J: TRBJ2-7; D: TRBD2; DNA: TGTGCCAGCACCCCGACTAGCGGGAGGGCCCACGAGCAGTACTTC; CDR3: CASTPTSGRAHEQYF
size: -; V: TRBV27; J: TRBJ2-2; D: -; DNA: TGTGCCAGCAGCCGGTTTCTGTTTTTT; CDR3: CASSRFLFF
size: -; V: TRBV9; J: TRBJ2-7; D: -; DNA: TGTGCCAGCAGCGTGGGGTTGGGGGGAGGACTCTCCTACGAGCAGTACTTC; CDR3: CASSVGLGGGLSYEQYF
size: -; V: TRBV19; J: TRBJ2-3; D: -; DNA: TGTGCCAGTAGTCATGGCCCTCAGGATACGCAGTATTTT; CDR3: CASSHGPQDTQYF
size: -; V: TRBV2; J: TRBJ2-7; D: TRBD1; DNA: TGTGCCAGCAGTGAAGCCCGGACAGGGGTCTCTGAGCAGTACTTC; CDR3: CASSEARTGVSEQYF
size: -; V: TRBV7-2; J: TRBJ2-3; D: TRBD2; DNA: TGTGCCAGCAGCTTAATGCGGACTAGCGCAGATACGCAGTATTTT; CDR3: CASSLMRTSADTQYF
size: -; V: TRBV27; J: TRBJ2-1; D: TRBD2; DNA: TGTGCCAGCAGTTTGGGAATAGCGGGGTGGAATGAGCAGTTCTTC; CDR3: CASSLGIAGWNEQFF
size: -; V: TRBV11-2; J: TRBJ2-2; D: TRBD2; DNA: TGTGCCAGCAGACCCAGCGGGGTGGGAACCGGGGAGCTGTTTTTT; CDR3: CASRPSGVGTGELFF
size: -; V: TRBV12-5; J: TRBJ1-1; D: -; DNA: TGTGCTAGTGGTTTTAGAGGAATTGAAGCTTTCTTT; CDR3: CASGFRGIEAFF
size: -; V: TRBV11-2; J: TRBJ2-7; D: TRBD1; DNA: TGTGCCAGCAGCGCGGGACAGGGGAAGCACGAGCAGTACTTC; CDR3: CASSAGQGKHEQYF
size: -; V: TRBV27; J: TRBJ1-4; D: -; DNA: TGTGCCAGCAGCCCGCCGGGGGGACTGGCAACTAATGAAAAACTGTTTTTT; CDR3: CASSPPGGLATNEKLFF
size: -; V: TRBV29-1; J: TRBJ1-1; D: -; DNA: TGCAGCGTTAAGGGGGGGCCGAACACTGAAGCTTTCTTT; CDR3: CSVKGGPNTEAFF
size: once; V: TRBV14; J: TRBJ2-2; D: TRBD2; DNA: TGTGCCAGCAGCCAAGATGCCACTAGCGGGAGAACCGGGGAGCTGTTTTTT; CDR3: CASSQDATSGRTGELFF
size: -; V: TRBV7-9; J: TRBJ1-3; D: -; DNA: TGTGCCACCGAGACAGTCTCTGGAAACACCATATATTTT; CDR3: CATETVSGNTIYF
size: -; V: TRBV27; J: TRBJ2-7; D: -; DNA: TGTGCCAGCAGGATCAGGGTCGGGTACGAGCAGTACTTC; CDR3: CASRIRVGYEQYF
size: -; V: TRBV29-1; J: TRBJ2-7; D: -; DNA: TGCAGCGTTATTAGCTACGAGCAGTACTTC; CDR3: CSVISYEQYF
size: -; V: TRBV4-1; J: TRBJ2-7; D: TRBD2; DNA: TGCGCCAGCAGCTTAGTACTAGCGCCAAATCCCTACGAGCAGTACTTC; CDR3: CASSLVLAPNPYEQYF
size: -; V: TRBV28; J: TRBJ2-3; D: TRBD2; DNA: TGTGCCAGCAGTTGGGGACTAGCGGGAGGGTCAGATACGCAGTATTTT; CDR3: CASSWGLAGGSDTQYF
size: -; V: TRBV19; J: TRBJ1-5; D: TRBD1; DNA: TGTGCCAGTAGTATTCAGGGGGATCAGCCCCAGCATTTT; CDR3: CASSIQGDQPQHF
size: few; V: TRBV5-1; J: TRBJ2-2; D: -; DNA: TGCGCCAGCAGCCCGTCGGCAGTCCAGGCCGGGGAGCTGTTTTTT; CDR3: CASSPSAVQAGELFF
size: -; V: TRBV7-9; J: TRBJ1-2; D: -; DNA: TGTGCCAGCAGCTCCTCCGGTGGGGCGGTTGGCTACACCTTC; CDR3: CASSSSGGAVGYTF
size: -; V: TRBV4-3; J: TRBJ2-1; D: TRBD2; DNA: TGCGCCAGCAGCCAAGACAGCGGGAGGCCAGAATACAATGAGCAGTTCTTC; CDR3: CASSQDSGRPEYNEQFF
size: -; V: TRBV9; J: TRBJ2-1; D: -; DNA: TGTGCCAGCAGCGTAGATGAATTAGGGGGAGTAGTCAATGAGCAGTTCTTC; CDR3: CASSVDELGGVVNEQFF
size: -; V: TRBV21-1; J: TRBJ2-1; D: -; DNA: TGTGCCAGCAGCAAGATAAACCCGGACAGGGGGGTGGATGAGCAGTTCTTC; CDR3: CASSKINPDRGVDEQFF
size: -; V: TRBV9; J: TRBJ2-7; D: -; DNA: TGTGCCAGCAGCGCTACGGGAGCAGGGTACGAGCAGTACTTC; CDR3: CASSATGAGYEQYF
size: -; V: TRBV10-2; J: TRBJ2-7; D: TRBD1; DNA: TGCGCCAGCAGTGGACAGGGGGCGGGAGAGCAGTACTTC; CDR3: CASSGQGAGEQYF
size: -; V: TRBV10-3; J: TRBJ1-2; D: -; DNA: TGTGCCATCAGTGACCGCGGACAGTTTTTAAATGGCTACACCTTC; CDR3: CAISDRGQFLNGYTF
size: -; V: TRBV4-1; J: TRBJ2-3; D: TRBD2; DNA: TGCGCCAGCAGCCAAGACCCTGGACTAGCGGGGGATACGCAGTATTTT; CDR3: CASSQDPGLAGDTQYF
size: -; V: TRBV10-3; J: TRBJ1-5; D: -; DNA: TGTGCCATCAGTGAGTCAGGGGGCAATCAGCCCCAGCATTTT; CDR3: CAISESGGNQPQHF
size: -; V: TRBV27; J: TRBJ2-5; D: TRBD2; DNA: TGTGCCAGCAGCTGGGGGGGACTAGCGGATCAAGAGACCCAGTACTTC; CDR3: CASSWGGLADQETQYF